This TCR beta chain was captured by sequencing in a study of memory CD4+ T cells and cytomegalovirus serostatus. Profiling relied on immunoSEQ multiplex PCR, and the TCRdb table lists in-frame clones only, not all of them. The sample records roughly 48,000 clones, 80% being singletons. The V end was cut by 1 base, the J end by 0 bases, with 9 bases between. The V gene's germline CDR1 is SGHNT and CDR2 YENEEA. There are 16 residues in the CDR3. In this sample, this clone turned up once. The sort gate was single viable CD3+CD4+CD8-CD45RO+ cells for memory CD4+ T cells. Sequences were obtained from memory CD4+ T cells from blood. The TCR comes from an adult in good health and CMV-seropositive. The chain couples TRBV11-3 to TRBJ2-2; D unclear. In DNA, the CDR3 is TGTGCCAGCAGCTTAGGCAGACTTACGAACACCGGGGAGCTGTTTTTT. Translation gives CASSLGRLTNTGELFF.